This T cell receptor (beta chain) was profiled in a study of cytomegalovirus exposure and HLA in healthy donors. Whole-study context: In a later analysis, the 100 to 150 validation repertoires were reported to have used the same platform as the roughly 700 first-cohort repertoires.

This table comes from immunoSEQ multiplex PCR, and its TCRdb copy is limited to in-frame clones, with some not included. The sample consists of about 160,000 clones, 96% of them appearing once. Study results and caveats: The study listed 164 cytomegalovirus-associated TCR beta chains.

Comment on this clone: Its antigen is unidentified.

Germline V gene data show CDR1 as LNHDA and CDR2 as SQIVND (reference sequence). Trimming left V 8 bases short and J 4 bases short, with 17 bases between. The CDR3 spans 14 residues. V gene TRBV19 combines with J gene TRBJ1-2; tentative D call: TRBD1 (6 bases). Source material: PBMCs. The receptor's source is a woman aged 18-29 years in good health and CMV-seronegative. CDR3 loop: CASERPGVVYGYTF. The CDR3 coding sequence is TGTGCCAGTGAACGGCCAGGGGTCGTCTATGGCTACACCTTC.